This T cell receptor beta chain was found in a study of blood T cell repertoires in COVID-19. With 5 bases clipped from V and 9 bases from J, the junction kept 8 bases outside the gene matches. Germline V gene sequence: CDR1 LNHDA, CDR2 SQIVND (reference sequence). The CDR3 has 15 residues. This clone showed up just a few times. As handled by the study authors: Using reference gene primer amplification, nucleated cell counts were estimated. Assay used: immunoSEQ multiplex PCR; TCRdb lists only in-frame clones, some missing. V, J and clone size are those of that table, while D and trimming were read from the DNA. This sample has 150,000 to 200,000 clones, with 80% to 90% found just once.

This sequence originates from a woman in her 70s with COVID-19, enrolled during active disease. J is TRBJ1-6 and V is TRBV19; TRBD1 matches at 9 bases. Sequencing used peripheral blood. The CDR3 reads CASSPPGQGGSPLHF. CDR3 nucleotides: TGTGCCAGTAGTCCGCCGGGACAGGGTGGTTCACCCCTCCACTTT.